A selection of T cell receptor beta chains follows, all from one sample in a study of blood T cell repertoires in COVID-19. Some clones are missing from TCRdb's copy, which holds only in-frame ones; the method was immunoSEQ multiplex PCR. The sample has over 200,000 clones, 83% seen once. The sample taken for sequencing was peripheral blood. These receptors were taken from a woman aged 40 to 49 with active or convalescent COVID-19. CDR3s include the opening cysteine and the closing phenylalanine or tryptophan. Fields, in order: J gene, V gene, clone size, D gene, CDR3 protein, CDR3 DNA. The D gene is left open where the match is weak. Some rows mark clone size as missing; the rest say once, few, many or name a class of expanded clone.

J gene: TRBJ1-6
V gene: TRBV19
clone size: NA
D gene: TRBD1
CDR3 protein: CASSPLTGGDSPLHF
CDR3 DNA: TGTGCCAGTAGCCCTCTTACAGGGGGGGATTCACCCCTCCACTTT

J gene: TRBJ1-2
V gene: TRBV9
clone size: few
D gene: TRBD1
CDR3 protein: CASSVYPDRVDYGYTF
CDR3 DNA: TGTGCCAGCAGCGTGTATCCGGACAGGGTAGACTATGGCTACACCTTC

J gene: TRBJ1-5
V gene: TRBV5-1
clone size: NA
D gene: NA
CDR3 protein: CASSFSGDQPQHF
CDR3 DNA: TGCGCCAGCAGCTTTTCGGGGGATCAGCCCCAGCATTTT

J gene: TRBJ2-1
V gene: TRBV28
clone size: NA
D gene: TRBD1
CDR3 protein: CASSSSAGTGRPNEQFF
CDR3 DNA: TGTGCCAGCAGTTCTTCAGCCGGGACAGGGAGGCCCAATGAGCAGTTCTTC

J gene: TRBJ1-4
V gene: TRBV4-3
clone size: few
D gene: NA
CDR3 protein: CASSQAARGEKLFF
CDR3 DNA: TGCGCCAGCAGCCAAGCCGCCCGGGGTGAAAAACTGTTTTTT

J gene: TRBJ1-2
V gene: TRBV11-3
clone size: NA
D gene: NA
CDR3 protein: CASSLGDYGYTF
CDR3 DNA: TGTGCCAGCAGCTTAGGCGACTATGGCTACACCTTC

J gene: TRBJ2-3
V gene: TRBV5-4
clone size: NA
D gene: NA
CDR3 protein: CASSLGLGTDTQYF
CDR3 DNA: TGTGCCAGCAGCTTGGGACTGGGCACAGATACGCAGTATTTT

J gene: TRBJ2-3
V gene: TRBV27
clone size: NA
D gene: TRBD2
CDR3 protein: CASSPVLAGKNTDTQYF
CDR3 DNA: TGTGCCAGCAGTCCTGTACTAGCGGGGAAGAACACAGATACGCAGTATTTT

J gene: TRBJ1-3
V gene: TRBV7-6
clone size: NA
D gene: NA
CDR3 protein: CASSPGKSGGNTIYF
CDR3 DNA: TGTGCCAGCAGCCCAGGGAAGTCTGGAGGAAACACCATATATTTT

J gene: TRBJ2-7
V gene: TRBV29-1
clone size: NA
D gene: NA
CDR3 protein: CSAAPPIGVEQYF
CDR3 DNA: TGCAGCGCCGCCCCACCCATAGGGGTCGAGCAGTACTTC

J gene: TRBJ1-4
V gene: TRBV9
clone size: NA
D gene: NA
CDR3 protein: CASSEDSLLNEKLFF
CDR3 DNA: TGTGCCAGCAGCGAAGACAGTCTCCTTAATGAAAAACTGTTTTTT

J gene: TRBJ1-1
V gene: TRBV6-5
clone size: NA
D gene: NA
CDR3 protein: CASSYYGGMNTEAFF
CDR3 DNA: TGTGCCAGCAGTTACTACGGGGGTATGAACACTGAAGCTTTCTTT

J gene: TRBJ1-3
V gene: TRBV7-8
clone size: NA
D gene: NA
CDR3 protein: CASSYPSSISGNTIYF
CDR3 DNA: TGTGCCAGCAGCTACCCCTCCAGTATATCCGGAAACACCATATATTTT

J gene: TRBJ1-5
V gene: TRBV6-1
clone size: NA
D gene: NA
CDR3 protein: CASSGLNTGGGNQPQHF
CDR3 DNA: TGTGCCAGCAGTGGACTAAATACCGGAGGTGGAAATCAGCCCCAGCATTTT

J gene: TRBJ1-2
V gene: TRBV2
clone size: NA
D gene: TRBD1
CDR3 protein: CASRAGGYGYTF
CDR3 DNA: TGTGCCAGCAGGGCAGGGGGTTATGGCTACACCTTC

J gene: TRBJ1-2
V gene: TRBV3-1/TRBV3-2
clone size: NA
D gene: TRBD1
CDR3 protein: CASSQAGTGAGYTF
CDR3 DNA: TGTGCCAGCAGCCAAGCTGGGACAGGGGCCGGCTACACCTTC

J gene: TRBJ1-1
V gene: TRBV5-1
clone size: NA
D gene: TRBD1
CDR3 protein: CASSWRVDRATEAFF
CDR3 DNA: TGCGCCAGCAGTTGGCGGGTCGACAGGGCCACTGAAGCTTTCTTT

J gene: TRBJ2-7
V gene: TRBV28
clone size: few
D gene: NA
CDR3 protein: CASSQSQGYEQYF
CDR3 DNA: TGTGCCAGCAGTCAATCCCAGGGCTACGAGCAGTACTTC